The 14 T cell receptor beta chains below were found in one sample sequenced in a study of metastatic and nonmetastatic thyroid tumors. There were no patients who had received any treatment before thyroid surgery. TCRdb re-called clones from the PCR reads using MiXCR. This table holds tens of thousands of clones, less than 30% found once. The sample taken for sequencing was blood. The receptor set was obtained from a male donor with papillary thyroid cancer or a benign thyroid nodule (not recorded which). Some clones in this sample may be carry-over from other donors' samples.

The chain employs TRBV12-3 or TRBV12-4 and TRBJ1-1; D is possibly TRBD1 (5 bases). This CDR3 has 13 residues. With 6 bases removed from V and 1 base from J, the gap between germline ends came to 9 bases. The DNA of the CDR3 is TGTGCCAGCAGCTGGGGGGGGAACACTGAAGCTTTCTTT. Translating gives CASSWGGNTEAFF.

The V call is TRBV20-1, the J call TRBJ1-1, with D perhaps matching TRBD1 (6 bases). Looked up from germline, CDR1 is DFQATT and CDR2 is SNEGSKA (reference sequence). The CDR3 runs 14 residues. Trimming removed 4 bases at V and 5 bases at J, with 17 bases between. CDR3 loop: CSANSPGAETEAFF. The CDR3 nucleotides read TGCAGTGCTAATAGTCCGGGGGCAGAGACTGAAGCTTTCTTT.

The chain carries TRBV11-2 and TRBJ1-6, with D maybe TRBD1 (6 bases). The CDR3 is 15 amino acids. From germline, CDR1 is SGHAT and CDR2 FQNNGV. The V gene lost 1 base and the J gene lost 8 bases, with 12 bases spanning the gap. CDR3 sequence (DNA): TGTGCCAGCAGCTTAGGTGCAGGGGTGTATTCACCCCTCCACTTT. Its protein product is CASSLGAGVYSPLHF. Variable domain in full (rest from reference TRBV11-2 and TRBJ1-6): EAGVAQSPRYKIIEKRQSVAFWCNPISGHATLYWYQQILGQGPKLLIQFQNNGVVDDSQLPKDRFSAERLKGVDSTLKIQPAKLEDSAVYLCASSLGAGVYSPLHFGNGTRLTVT.

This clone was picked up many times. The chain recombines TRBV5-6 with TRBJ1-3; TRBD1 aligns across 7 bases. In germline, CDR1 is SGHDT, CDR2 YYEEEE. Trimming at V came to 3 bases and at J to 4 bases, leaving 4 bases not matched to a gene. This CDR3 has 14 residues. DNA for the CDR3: TGTGCCAGCAGCTCTCCGGGACAGGGAAACACCATATATTTT. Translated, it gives CASSSPGQGNTIYF. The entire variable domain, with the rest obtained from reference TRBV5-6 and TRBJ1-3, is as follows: DAGVTQSPTHLIKTRGQQVTLRCSPKSGHDTVSWYQQALGQGPQFIFQYYEEEERQRGNFPDRFSGHQFPNYSSELNVNALLLGDSALYLCASSSPGQGNTIYFGEGSWLTVV.

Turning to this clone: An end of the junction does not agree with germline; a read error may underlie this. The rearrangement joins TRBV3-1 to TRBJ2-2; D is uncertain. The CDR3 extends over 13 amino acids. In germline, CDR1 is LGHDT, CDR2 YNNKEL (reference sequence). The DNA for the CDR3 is TGTGTCAGCAGCCAAGTGGAATCCGGGGAGCTGTTTTTT. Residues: CVSSQVESGELFF.

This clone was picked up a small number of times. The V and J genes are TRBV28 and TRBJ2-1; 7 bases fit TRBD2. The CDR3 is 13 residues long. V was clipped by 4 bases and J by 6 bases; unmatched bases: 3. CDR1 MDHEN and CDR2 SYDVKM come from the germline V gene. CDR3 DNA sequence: TGTGCCAGCAGTTCGGGGGGATCCAATGAGCAGTTCTTC. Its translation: CASSSGGSNEQFF.

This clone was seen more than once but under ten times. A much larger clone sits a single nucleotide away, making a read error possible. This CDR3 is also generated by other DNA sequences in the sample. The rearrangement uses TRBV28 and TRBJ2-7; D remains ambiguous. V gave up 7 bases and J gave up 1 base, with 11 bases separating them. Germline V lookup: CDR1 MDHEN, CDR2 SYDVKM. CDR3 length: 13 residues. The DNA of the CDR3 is TGTGCCAGCAAGTTCCCCCGTTCCTACGAGCAGTACTTC. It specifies CASKFPRSYEQYF.

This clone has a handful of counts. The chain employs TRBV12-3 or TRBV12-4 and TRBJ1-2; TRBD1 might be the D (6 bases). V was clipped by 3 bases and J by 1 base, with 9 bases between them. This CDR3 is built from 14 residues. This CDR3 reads CASSFGQNNYGYTF. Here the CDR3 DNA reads TGTGCCAGCAGTTTCGGACAGAATAACTATGGCTACACCTTC.

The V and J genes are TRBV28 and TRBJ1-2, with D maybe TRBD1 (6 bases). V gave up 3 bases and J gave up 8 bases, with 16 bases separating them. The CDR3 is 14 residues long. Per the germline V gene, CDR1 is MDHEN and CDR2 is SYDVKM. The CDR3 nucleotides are TGTGCCAGCAGTTTCCGTGGCAGGGGCGGAGGCTACACCTTC. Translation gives CASSFRGRGGGYTF.

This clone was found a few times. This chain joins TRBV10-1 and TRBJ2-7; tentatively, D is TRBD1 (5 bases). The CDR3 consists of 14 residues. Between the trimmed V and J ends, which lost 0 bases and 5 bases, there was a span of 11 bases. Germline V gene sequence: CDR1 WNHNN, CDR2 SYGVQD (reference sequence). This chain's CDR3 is CASSESGVADEQYF. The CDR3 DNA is TGCGCCAGCAGTGAGTCAGGGGTAGCCGACGAGCAGTACTTC.

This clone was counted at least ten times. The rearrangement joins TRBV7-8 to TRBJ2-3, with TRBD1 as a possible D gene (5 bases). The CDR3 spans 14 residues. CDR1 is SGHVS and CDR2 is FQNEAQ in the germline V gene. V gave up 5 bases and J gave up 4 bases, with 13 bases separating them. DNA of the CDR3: TGTGCCAGCAGCCTCCAGGGTCGGTCAGATACGCAGTATTTT. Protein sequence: CASSLQGRSDTQYF.

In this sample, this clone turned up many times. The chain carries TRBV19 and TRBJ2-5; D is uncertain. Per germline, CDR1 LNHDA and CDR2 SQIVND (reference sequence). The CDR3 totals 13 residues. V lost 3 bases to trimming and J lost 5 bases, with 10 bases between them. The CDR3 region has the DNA TGTGCCAGTAGTATCCCGGCAGCCGAGACCCAGTACTTC. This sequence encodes CASSIPAAETQYF.

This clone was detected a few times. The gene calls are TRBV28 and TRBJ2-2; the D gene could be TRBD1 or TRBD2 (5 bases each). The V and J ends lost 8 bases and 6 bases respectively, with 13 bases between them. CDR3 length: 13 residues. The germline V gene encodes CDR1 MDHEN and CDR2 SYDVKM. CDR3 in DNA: TGTGCCAGCCCAGAGGGACGTGCCGGGGAGCTGTTTTTT. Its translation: CASPEGRAGELFF.

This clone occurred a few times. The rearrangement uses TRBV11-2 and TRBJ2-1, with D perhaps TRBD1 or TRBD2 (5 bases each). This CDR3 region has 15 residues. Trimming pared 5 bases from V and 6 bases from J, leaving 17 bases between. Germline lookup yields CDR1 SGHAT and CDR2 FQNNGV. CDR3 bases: TGTGCCAGCAGCCCCACCCCGGGACGTGTCAATGAGCAGTTCTTC. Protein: CASSPTPGRVNEQFF. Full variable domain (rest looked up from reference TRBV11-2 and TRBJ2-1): EAGVAQSPRYKIIEKRQSVAFWCNPISGHATLYWYQQILGQGPKLLIQFQNNGVVDDSQLPKDRFSAERLKGVDSTLKIQPAKLEDSAVYLCASSPTPGRVNEQFFGPGTRLTVL.